Shown below are 2 T cell receptor beta chains from a single sample sequenced in a study of T cells after yellow fever vaccination (dated 2019 in TCRdb). This specimen's treatment or condition label, per the study, means: live attenuated yellow fever vaccine strain. The library was generated by 5' RACE. The listed sequencing device is Illumina HiSeq 2500. TCRdb trimmed public reads at Q25 via fastp, called clones via MiXCR and kept in-frame beta chains. For every CDR3 protein sequence, its rows merge into one entry that carries the most common genes and DNA. For this sample there are 240,000 or so distinct CDR3 sequences; 6.9% appear just once. The ten largest clones represent approximately 0.85% of the sample. The sequencing used CD4+ T cells sorted from PBMCs, collected 15 days after the yellow fever booster vaccination. The receptors shown here come from a man aged 25 to 40 who received the YFV17D yellow fever vaccine.

The chain joins TRBV29-1 to TRBJ1-1; the D is unclear. This CDR3 has 12 amino acids. From germline, CDR1 is SQVTM and CDR2 ANQGSEA. V lost 6 bases and J lost 6, with 14 bases in between. CDR3 sequence (DNA): TGCAGCGTGGATTACGGCCGGGCTGAAGCTTTCTTT. The encoded protein is CSVDYGRAEAFF.

Concerning this clonotype: A much bigger clone sits one base away, suggesting this may be a read error. V is TRBV18 and J is TRBJ2-7; unclear D gene. Germline CDR1 and CDR2: KGHSH and LQKENI. The CDR3 length is 15 residues. V was shortened by 3 bases and J by 1 base, with 13 bases between the two germline ends. In DNA form, the CDR3 reads TGTGCCAGCTCACCTTTGACATGGGAATCCTACGAGCAGTACTTC. It codes for CASSPLTWESYEQYF.